A selection of T cell receptor beta chains follows, all from one sample in a study of CD8 T cells in Susac syndrome. TCRdb passed the immunoSEQ multiplex PCR reads through MiXCR, listing each CDR3 protein once. Of about 300,000 distinct CDR3 sequences in the sample, approximately 89% were seen once. Specimen: CD8+ T cells from PBMCs. The origin of the receptors is a human donor with multiple sclerosis. CDR3s include the opening cysteine and the closing phenylalanine or tryptophan. Each record gives: CDR3 protein, CDR3 DNA, J gene, V gene, clone size, D gene. D genes are given only for firm matches. Clone sizes are given selectively: once, few, many, or a class where the clone is expanded.

CASSESLAGGEQYF | TGTGCCAGCAGTGAATCACTAGCGGGGGGCGAGCAGTACTTC | TRBJ2-7 | TRBV2 | . | TRBD2
CASSLPQYNEQFF | TGTGCCAGCAGTTTACCCCAATACAATGAGCAGTTCTTC | TRBJ2-1 | TRBV12-3/TRBV12-4 | . | .
CATSASGGDTQYF | TGTGCCACCAGCGCCTCGGGTGGGGATACGCAGTATTTT | TRBJ2-3 | TRBV24-1 | . | .
CSARVAGVTPYSYEQYF | TGCAGTGCTAGAGTAGCGGGAGTTACCCCTTACTCCTACGAGCAGTACTTC | TRBJ2-7 | TRBV20-1 | . | TRBD2
CASSLWGRGRDTQYF | TGTGCCAGCAGTTTATGGGGCAGGGGGCGAGATACGCAGTATTTT | TRBJ2-3 | TRBV27 | . | TRBD1
CASSQDRASRQTGELFF | TGCGCCAGCAGCCAAGATCGGGCTAGCCGGCAGACCGGGGAGCTGTTTTTT | TRBJ2-2 | TRBV4-3 | . | .
CASTAGQVHTF | TGTGCCAGCACCGCGGGACAGGTACACACCTTC | TRBJ1-2 | TRBV12-3/TRBV12-4 | . | TRBD1
CASSDSPENTEAFF | TGTGCCAGCAGTGACTCACCGGAGAACACTGAAGCTTTCTTT | TRBJ1-1 | TRBV6-4 | once | .
CASSATRNTEAFF | TGTGCCAGTAGTGCGACAAGGAACACTGAAGCTTTCTTT | TRBJ1-1 | TRBV19 | . | .
CAWGPGREPYEQYF | TGTGCCTGGGGGCCTGGGAGGGAGCCCTACGAGCAGTACTTC | TRBJ2-7 | TRBV30 | . | TRBD2
CAWSAVAEAFF | TGTGCCTGGAGTGCCGTAGCTGAAGCTTTCTTT | TRBJ1-1 | TRBV30 | few | .
CASSSDRDSYNEQFF | TGTGCCAGCAGTTCCGACAGGGATTCGTACAATGAGCAGTTCTTC | TRBJ2-1 | TRBV6-2/TRBV6-3 | . | TRBD1
CSASSVGTSPRSSYEQYF | TGCAGTGCTTCTTCGGTAGGGACTAGCCCAAGGAGCTCCTACGAGCAGTACTTC | TRBJ2-7 | TRBV20-1 | . | TRBD2
CSARGPSSGGTYEQYF | TGCAGTGCCAGAGGCCCCTCTAGCGGGGGTACCTACGAGCAGTACTTC | TRBJ2-7 | TRBV20-1 | . | TRBD2
CASSLVLGGSQETQYF | TGTGCCAGCAGCTTAGTCCTTGGTGGCTCCCAAGAGACCCAGTACTTC | TRBJ2-5 | TRBV7-9 | . | .
CASSLPGLTSGSFNEQFF | TGCGCCAGCAGCCTACCGGGCCTCACTAGCGGGAGTTTCAATGAGCAGTTCTTC | TRBJ2-1 | TRBV5-1 | . | TRBD2
CASGDKGEAYNEQFF | TGTGCCAGCGGAGACAAGGGGGAGGCTTACAATGAGCAGTTCTTC | TRBJ2-1 | TRBV4-2 | few | .
CSATSRVFGSEVSSYEQYF | TGCAGTGCCACCTCCCGGGTCTTCGGTAGCGAAGTGAGCTCCTACGAGCAGTACTTC | TRBJ2-7 | TRBV20-1 | . | .
CASTLRGVRTEKLFF | TGTGCCAGCACTCTCAGGGGGGTCCGTACTGAAAAACTGTTTTTT | TRBJ1-4 | TRBV2 | . | TRBD1
CASSEVASGGNYGYTF | TGTGCCAGCAGTGAAGTTGCGTCAGGGGGTAACTATGGCTACACCTTC | TRBJ1-2 | TRBV2 | once | TRBD1
CASSQGANPWYEQYF | TGTGCCAGCAGCCAGGGGGCGAACCCTTGGTATGAGCAGTACTTC | TRBJ2-7 | TRBV14 | . | .
CASSVATSGSDEQFF | TGTGCCAGCAGCGTAGCTACGTCGGGCAGCGATGAGCAGTTCTTC | TRBJ2-1 | TRBV9 | once | .
CAIPGGLARRSYNEQFF | TGTGCCATCCCAGGTGGGCTAGCGAGACGCTCCTACAATGAGCAGTTCTTC | TRBJ2-1 | TRBV9 | . | .
CAWSVRAGGNTGELFF | TGTGCCTGGAGTGTACGGGCAGGAGGTAACACCGGGGAGCTGTTTTTT | TRBJ2-2 | TRBV30 | . | .
CASSLDLSIYEQYF | TGTGCCAGCAGCTTAGATCTATCTATATACGAGCAGTACTTC | TRBJ2-7 | TRBV7-2 | . | .
CASSLVDELAGGPRRTDTQYF | TGTGCCAGCTCACTGGTCGATGAGTTAGCGGGGGGGCCCCGACGCACAGATACGCAGTATTTT | TRBJ2-3 | TRBV18 | . | TRBD2
CASSVAGGLANTGELFF | TGTGCCAGCAGCGTAGCCGGGGGGCTGGCGAACACCGGGGAGCTGTTTTTT | TRBJ2-2 | TRBV9 | once | .
CASSLEWGGGYEQYF | TGTGCCAGCAGCTTAGAGTGGGGAGGAGGCTACGAGCAGTACTTC | TRBJ2-7 | TRBV11-2 | . | .
CASSVPGAGGYTF | TGTGCCAGCAGCGTTCCGGGGGCGGGCGGCTACACCTTC | TRBJ1-2 | TRBV12-3/TRBV12-4 | . | .
CASSQELGFNTEAFF | TGCGCCAGCAGCCAAGAATTGGGGTTTAACACTGAAGCTTTCTTT | TRBJ1-1 | TRBV4-3 | . | .
CASSYGARAVEQYF | TGTGCCAGCAGTTACGGGGCCAGGGCGGTCGAGCAGTACTTC | TRBJ2-7 | TRBV12-3/TRBV12-4 | . | .
CSAEFLGTSGRINTGELFF | TGCAGTGCTGAATTCCTCGGGACTAGCGGGAGGATCAACACCGGGGAGCTGTTTTTT | TRBJ2-2 | TRBV20-1 | . | TRBD2
CASSQERGSGGDLSESYNEEQFF | TGTGCCAGCAGCCAAGAGAGGGGGTCCGGCGGGGACCTTAGCGAATCCTACAATGAGGAGCAGTTCTTC | TRBJ2-1 | TRBV3-1 | . | .
CASSLDSSGRSYNEQFF | TGTGCCAGCAGCTTAGATTCTAGCGGGAGGTCCTACAATGAGCAGTTCTTC | TRBJ2-1 | TRBV7-9 | . | TRBD2
CASSFSDPYEQYF | TGTGCCAGCAGTTTTTCCGACCCCTACGAGCAGTACTTC | TRBJ2-7 | TRBV27 | . | .
CASTLGQGATEAFF | TGTGCCAGTACCCTGGGACAGGGGGCGACTGAAGCTTTCTTT | TRBJ1-1 | TRBV19 | . | TRBD1
CASSAEAGSGPDTQYF | TGTGCCAGCAGTGCCGAAGCGGGATCGGGCCCAGATACGCAGTATTTT | TRBJ2-3 | TRBV6-4 | . | TRBD2
CAGEVGAGELFF | TGTGCCGGCGAGGTCGGGGCCGGGGAGCTGTTTTTT | TRBJ2-2 | TRBV11-2 | . | .
CASSHSWGAQGGYTF | TGTGCCAGCAGCCACTCCTGGGGGGCGCAAGGTGGCTACACCTTC | TRBJ1-2 | TRBV9 | . | .
CSARGGTTRTYEQYF | TGCAGTGCTAGAGGTGGGACAACCAGGACCTACGAGCAGTACTTC | TRBJ2-7 | TRBV20-1 | . | .
CASSGGTANTGELFF | TGTGCCAGCAGCGGCGGGACTGCGAACACCGGGGAGCTGTTTTTT | TRBJ2-2 | TRBV5-4 | . | .
CASSLKVEHRVSGNTIYF | TGTGCCAGCAGCTTGAAAGTGGAGCACCGGGTTTCTGGAAACACCATATATTTT | TRBJ1-3 | TRBV5-6 | . | .
CASSPDDYGYTF | TGTGCCAGCAGCCCCGATGATTATGGCTACACCTTC | TRBJ1-2 | TRBV12-3/TRBV12-4 | . | .